The present TCR beta chain was sequenced within a study of shared clonotypes between healthy human individuals. A CD45RA+ naive subset and a CD45RA-negative memory subset were split from CD4+ cells. Study outcomes and limitations: Richness estimates generally favored naive over memory subsets. It was anticipated that sequencing depth would influence how many clonotypes donors shared.

In the case of this clone: Antigen unknown.

Per the germline V gene, CDR1 is ENHRY and CDR2 is SYGVKD. V lost 8 bases to trimming and J lost 8 bases; unmatched junction nucleotides: 9. CDR3 length: 15 amino acids. Profiled with immunoSEQ multiplex PCR; TCRdb holds only in-frame clones, not every one. The sample lists about 2.4 million clones; 93% were seen once. The V gene is TRBV10-3, the J gene TRBJ2-3, with 14 bases that match TRBD2. Sequencing input: naive CD4+ T cells from PBMCs. The subset: CD45RA+ positively selected. This TCR derives from a man aged 18-30 years in good health. Some clones in this sample may be carry-over from other donors' samples. The CDR3 region is CAISQTSGRASTQYF. The CDR3 DNA reads TGTGCCATCTCCCAGACTAGCGGGAGGGCCAGTACGCAGTATTTT.